The source of this T cell receptor beta chain is a study of T-cell memory formation after mild COVID-19. General study results and limits: Mostly located in CM and EM were contracting CD4+ clones, with contracting CD8+ clones located in EMRA. Pre-infection memory harbored some responding clones, suggesting cross-reactive memory joined.

The V gene's germline CDR1 is SGHDN and CDR2 FVKESK. With 3 bases removed from V and 0 bases from J, the gap between germline ends came to 12 bases. The CDR3 extends over 16 amino acids. Notes on this clonotype: Its matching antigen is unknown.

5'RACE with constant-segment primers built TCRalpha and TCRbeta cDNA libraries with UMIs. MiXCR was run by TCRdb on the 5' RACE reads, yielding one entry per CDR3 protein. The top ten hold around 12% of the sample, which has about 500,000 distinct CDR3 sequences, roughly 21% seen once. The clonotype originates from an adult woman who had mild COVID-19 (a few samples of this study predate the infection). Cell type and time point are not known. Sequencing used PBMCs or a T cell subset sorted from them (not recorded which). V is TRBV14 and J is TRBJ2-1; D unresolved. The chain's CDR3 is CASSHGFLYSYNEQFF. The CDR3 DNA reads as TGTGCCAGCAGCCACGGATTCCTCTACTCCTACAATGAGCAGTTCTTC.